These T cell receptor beta chains were read from a single sample in a study of neoadjuvant nivolumab and ipilimumab in lung cancer. Generated by immunoSEQ multiplex PCR, the TCRdb table keeps only in-frame clones and is missing some. The sample holds some 50,000 clones, roughly 89% seen once. The sample consisted of blood, taken before neoadjuvant nivolumab, alone or with ipilimumab. These receptors were taken from an adult with non-small cell lung cancer. Some clones in this sample may be carry-over from other donors' samples. Each CDR3 is given with its conserved first and last residue. The order of the fields is clone size, V gene, D gene, J gene, CDR3 protein, CDR3 DNA. D genes are given only for firm matches. The size entry is marked missing in some rows and otherwise reads once, few, many or a size class.

size: NA
V: TRBV18
D: NA
J: TRBJ2-7
CDR3: CASSPPADPYEQYF
DNA: TGTGCCAGCTCACCACCGGCAGACCCCTACGAGCAGTACTTC

size: NA
V: TRBV6-5
D: NA
J: TRBJ2-1
CDR3: CASNGWRSYNEQFF
DNA: TGTGCCAGCAATGGCTGGAGATCTTACAATGAGCAGTTCTTC

size: NA
V: TRBV6-5
D: TRBD1
J: TRBJ1-1
CDR3: CASSYGTGITEAFF
DNA: TGTGCCAGCAGTTACGGGACAGGAATAACTGAAGCTTTCTTT

size: NA
V: TRBV9
D: TRBD1
J: TRBJ1-2
CDR3: CASSLRQGPPTYNYGYTF
DNA: TGTGCCAGCAGCCTAAGACAGGGTCCCCCGACCTATAACTATGGCTACACCTTC

size: NA
V: TRBV18
D: NA
J: TRBJ1-4
CDR3: CASSPPSLGEKLFF
DNA: TGTGCCAGCTCACCACCGAGTTTGGGGGAAAAACTGTTTTTT

size: NA
V: TRBV6-5
D: NA
J: TRBJ2-2
CDR3: CASTGFNTGELFF
DNA: TGTGCCAGCACGGGATTCAACACCGGGGAGCTGTTTTTT

size: NA
V: TRBV6-1
D: NA
J: TRBJ2-1
CDR3: CASKSRDEQFF
DNA: TGTGCCAGCAAATCGAGGGATGAGCAGTTCTTC

size: NA
V: TRBV5-1
D: NA
J: TRBJ2-7
CDR3: CASKEGDPGEQYF
DNA: TGCGCCAGCAAAGAGGGGGACCCGGGCGAGCAGTACTTC

size: NA
V: TRBV29-1
D: TRBD2
J: TRBJ2-3
CDR3: CSGSGTSGRTGTQYF
DNA: TGCAGCGGATCCGGGACTAGCGGGAGGACAGGTACGCAGTATTTT

size: NA
V: TRBV18
D: NA
J: TRBJ2-2
CDR3: CATSPYGENTGELFF
DNA: TGTGCCACCTCACCATACGGGGAGAACACCGGGGAGCTGTTTTTT

size: NA
V: TRBV18
D: NA
J: TRBJ2-2
CDR3: CASSQRPDSSGELFF
DNA: TGTGCCAGCTCACAACGTCCGGACTCGTCCGGGGAGCTGTTTTTT

size: few
V: TRBV18
D: TRBD2
J: TRBJ2-3
CDR3: CASSSISGAVDTQYF
DNA: TGTGCCAGCTCCTCGATTAGCGGGGCGGTGGATACGCAGTATTTT

size: NA
V: TRBV30
D: NA
J: TRBJ2-5
CDR3: CAWSVGGDQYF
DNA: TGTGCCTGGAGTGTTGGGGGTGACCAGTACTTC

size: NA
V: TRBV9
D: NA
J: TRBJ2-2
CDR3: CASSVVWSTGELFF
DNA: TGTGCCAGCAGCGTAGTGTGGAGCACCGGGGAGCTGTTTTTT

size: few
V: TRBV6-5
D: TRBD2
J: TRBJ2-1
CDR3: CASSYSGLAGGNEQFF
DNA: TGTGCCAGCAGTTACTCGGGACTAGCGGGGGGGAATGAGCAGTTCTTC

size: NA
V: TRBV19
D: TRBD2
J: TRBJ2-3
CDR3: CATSTSGGTDTQYF
DNA: TGTGCCACCTCGACTAGCGGGGGCACAGATACGCAGTATTTT

size: NA
V: TRBV7-8
D: NA
J: TRBJ1-2
CDR3: CASSSGPGCTF
DNA: TGTGCCAGCAGCTCCGGACCCGGCTGCACCTTC

size: once
V: TRBV6-5
D: TRBD2
J: TRBJ2-1
CDR3: CASSSGTSGYNEQFF
DNA: TGTGCCAGCAGTTCAGGGACTAGCGGTTACAATGAGCAGTTCTTC

size: NA
V: TRBV6-1
D: NA
J: TRBJ2-1
CDR3: CASSEARERGQFF
DNA: TGTGCCAGCAGTGAAGCTCGGGAACGCGGGCAGTTCTTC

size: NA
V: TRBV10-3
D: NA
J: TRBJ2-7
CDR3: CAAQGVGSYEQYF
DNA: TGTGCCGCACAGGGAGTCGGCTCCTACGAGCAGTACTTC

size: NA
V: TRBV6-6
D: NA
J: TRBJ2-1
CDR3: CASSPLLEGEQFF
DNA: TGTGCCAGCAGCCCTCTTCTGGAGGGCGAGCAGTTCTTC

size: NA
V: TRBV11-2
D: TRBD2
J: TRBJ2-3
CDR3: CASSHPNTTSMATDTQYF
DNA: TGTGCCAGCAGCCACCCAAACACGACTAGCATGGCCACAGATACGCAGTATTTT

size: NA
V: TRBV11-2
D: NA
J: TRBJ2-2
CDR3: CASSLGHPNTGELFF
DNA: TGTGCCAGCAGCTTAGGACACCCGAACACCGGGGAGCTGTTTTTT

size: NA
V: TRBV9
D: TRBD2
J: TRBJ2-7
CDR3: CASSKTSGGRSYEQYF
DNA: TGTGCCAGCAGCAAGACTAGCGGGGGACGATCCTACGAGCAGTACTTC

size: NA
V: TRBV30
D: NA
J: TRBJ2-1
CDR3: CAWTWSSRSYNEQFF
DNA: TGTGCCTGGACGTGGTCCTCCCGCTCCTACAATGAGCAGTTCTTC

size: NA
V: TRBV5-1
D: NA
J: TRBJ2-1
CDR3: CASSPTSGPNNEQFF
DNA: TGCGCCAGCAGCCCCACCTCTGGGCCAAACAATGAGCAGTTCTTC

size: NA
V: TRBV29-1
D: NA
J: TRBJ2-7
CDR3: CSAGTGSYEQYF
DNA: TGCAGCGCCGGGACCGGCTCCTACGAGCAGTACTTC

size: NA
V: TRBV5-1
D: TRBD1
J: TRBJ2-7
CDR3: CASTDGTVDPEQYF
DNA: TGCGCCAGCACTGACGGGACAGTTGACCCCGAGCAGTACTTC

size: NA
V: TRBV13
D: TRBD2
J: TRBJ2-7
CDR3: CASSPGLAVYEQYF
DNA: TGTGCCAGCAGCCCGGGACTAGCGGTCTACGAGCAGTACTTC

size: NA
V: TRBV7-8
D: NA
J: TRBJ2-3
CDR3: CASSLVGTTTWATDTQYF
DNA: TGTGCCAGCAGCTTAGTGGGGACAACAACCTGGGCCACAGATACGCAGTATTTT

size: NA
V: TRBV18
D: NA
J: TRBJ1-1
CDR3: CASSPKSGTEAFF
DNA: TGTGCCAGCTCACCAAAATCGGGTACTGAAGCTTTCTTT

size: few
V: TRBV7-2
D: NA
J: TRBJ2-1
CDR3: CASSLIRAHNEQFF
DNA: TGTGCCAGCAGCTTAATACGGGCTCACAATGAGCAGTTCTTC